These 25 T cell receptor beta chains share one sample of origin, sequenced in a study of cytomegalovirus exposure and HLA in healthy donors. The study ran its PCR with 60 Vbeta and 13 Jbeta primers. Clones were read by immunoSEQ multiplex PCR, and TCRdb kept only the in-frame ones, dropping some. The data hold around 130,000 clones, with roughly 80% observed a single time. Material: PBMCs. The receptors derive from a man aged 40-55 years in good health and CMV-seronegative.

The chain carries TRBV28 and TRBJ1-5; the match to TRBD1 covers 10 bases. The V gene end was trimmed by 5 bases and the J gene end by 7 bases; junction bases not matched to a gene: 5. Germline lookup yields CDR1 MDHEN and CDR2 SYDVKM. The CDR3 covers 14 residues. The CDR3 DNA follows: TGTGCCAGCAGTCTGGGGACAGGGGCCCAGCCCCAGCATTTT. Translating gives CASSLGTGAQPQHF.

The J gene is TRBJ2-1, the V gene TRBV9; 11 nucleotides match TRBD1. Per the germline V gene, CDR1 is SGDLS and CDR2 is YYNGEE. This CDR3 has 14 amino acids. The V and J ends lost 2 bases and 8 bases, in that order; junction bases with no gene match: 3. CDR3 DNA: TGTGCCAGCAGCGTTCCGGGACAGGGGGATGAGCAGTTCTTC. Protein sequence: CASSVPGQGDEQFF.

This chain connects TRBV19 to TRBJ2-5, with 9 positions matching TRBD2. The CDR3 is 15 amino acids. In germline, CDR1 is LNHDA, CDR2 SQIVND (reference sequence). The V gene end was trimmed by 6 bases and the J gene end by 7 bases; junction bases not matched to a gene: 12. CDR3 sequence reads: CASRISGSGLWTQYF. DNA for the CDR3: TGTGCCAGTAGAATTAGCGGGAGCGGCTTGTGGACCCAGTACTTC.

This clone was seen a single time. V is TRBV27 and J is TRBJ1-6; D perhaps matches TRBD1 (5 bases). Per the germline V gene, CDR1 is MNHEY and CDR2 is SMNVEV (reference sequence). The length of the CDR3 is 16 residues. Trimming pared 0 bases from V and 9 bases from J, leaving 15 bases between. The CDR3 DNA reads TGTGCCAGCAGTTTATCAGTGTACGGGAGGGGTTCACCCCTCCACTTT. Protein product: CASSLSVYGRGSPLHF.

This clone appeared once. V usage is TRBV29-1 and J usage is TRBJ2-7, with 9 bases identical to TRBD1. Germline V gives CDR1 SQVTM, CDR2 ANQGSEA. The CDR3 sequence is 12 residues long. Trimming cost V 1 base and J 5 bases; bases outside gene matches: 0. CDR3 residues: CSVEGTGDEQYF. The DNA for the CDR3 is TGCAGCGTTGAAGGGACAGGGGACGAGCAGTACTTC.

This clone was observed once. The V and J genes are TRBV7-2 and TRBJ1-2; no clear D gene. The CDR3 has 14 residues. The germline V and J ends were trimmed by 1 base and 1 base, with 7 bases remaining between them. The germline V gene has CDR1 SGHTA and CDR2 FQGNSA. The CDR3 sequence: CASSLDGGNYGYTF. CDR3 nucleotides: TGTGCCAGCAGCTTAGACGGCGGTAACTATGGCTACACCTTC.

V and J are TRBV27 and TRBJ2-1, with D perhaps TRBD1 (6 bases). The germline V gene encodes CDR1 MNHEY and CDR2 SMNVEV (reference sequence). This CDR3 is built from 14 residues. V was clipped by 3 bases and J by 12 bases, with 18 bases between them. The CDR3 bases are TGTGCCAGCAGTTTTGGGCTGACAGGTTTGGGGCAGTTCTTC. It specifies CASSFGLTGLGQFF.

The chain employs TRBV6-5 and TRBJ2-1, with TRBD2 as a possible D gene (5 bases). Trimming stripped 6 bases from V and 3 bases from J, with 9 bases between. CDR1 MNHEY and CDR2 SVGAGI come from the germline V gene. The CDR3 has 13 amino acids. As DNA, the CDR3 is TGTGCCAGCAGGCTACTAGACTACAATGAGCAGTTCTTC. Translating gives CASRLLDYNEQFF.

V usage is TRBV2 and J usage is TRBJ2-7, with 7 bases lining up with TRBD1. The CDR3 contains 15 residues. The junction had 5 bases not matched to a gene; V was cut back by 2 bases and J by 1 base. Germline CDR1 reads SNHLY; CDR2 reads FYNNEI. The CDR3 DNA follows: TGTGCCAGCAGTGAATCCCGGGGACAGTCCTACGAGCAGTACTTC. Translation: CASSESRGQSYEQYF.

V gene TRBV11-2 combines with J gene TRBJ1-4; TRBD1 matches 9 bases. CDR3 size: 15 residues. CDR1 SGHAT and CDR2 FQNNGV come from the germline V gene. The ends lost 5 bases at V and 4 bases at J; junction bases unmatched: 5. Here the CDR3 DNA reads TGTGCCAGCAGCCTAGGGACAGGGTTTAATGAAAAACTGTTTTTT. Translated, it gives CASSLGTGFNEKLFF. The variable domain in full, with the rest retrieved from reference TRBV11-2 and TRBJ1-4, is EAGVAQSPRYKIIEKRQSVAFWCNPISGHATLYWYQQILGQGPKLLIQFQNNGVVDDSQLPKDRFSAERLKGVDSTLKIQPAKLEDSAVYLCASSLGTGFNEKLFFGSGTQLSVL.

In this sample, this clone turned up a few times. This sequence joins TRBV11-2 and TRBJ2-7; tentative D call: TRBD2 (5 bases). Deletions cut 5 bases from V and 3 bases from J, with 11 bases between. This CDR3 is 13 amino acids long. Germline V CDR1 and CDR2: SGHAT, FQNNGV. The CDR3 sequence is CASSTGSLYEQYF. The CDR3 DNA reads TGTGCCAGCAGCACGGGATCACTCTACGAGCAGTACTTC.

The V gene is TRBV10-3, the J gene TRBJ1-1, with D possibly being TRBD1 (6 bases). The germline V gene encodes CDR1 ENHRY and CDR2 SYGVKD. CDR3 length: 13 residues. Trimming left V 5 bases short and J 5 bases short, with 12 bases between. CDR3: CAISPGAGTEAFF. CDR3 nucleotide sequence: TGTGCCATCAGTCCAGGGGCTGGGACTGAAGCTTTCTTT.

The CDR3: CASTEGTDYQPQHF. In DNA, the CDR3 is TGTGCCAGTACCGAAGGGACAGATTATCAGCCCCAGCATTTT. This chain uses TRBV19 with TRBJ1-5; 7 bases match TRBD1. CDR3 length equals 14 residues. Germline-derived CDR1 and CDR2 are LNHDA and SQIVND (reference sequence). V lost 7 bases and J lost 5; bases outside the gene matches: 8.

The chain uses TRBV10-3 and TRBJ1-2; maybe TRBD1 (6 bases). Germline V lookup: CDR1 ENHRY, CDR2 SYGVKD. CDR3 length equals 16 residues. Trimming pared 2 bases from V and 4 bases from J, leaving 17 bases between. In DNA, the CDR3 is TGTGCCATCAGTGAGAGGGGAGACAGGTCGTCCTATGGCTACACCTTC. Protein product: CAISERGDRSSYGYTF.

The V call is TRBV5-1, the J call TRBJ1-1, with 7 positions matching TRBD1. Germline CDR1 and CDR2: SGHRS and YFSETQ. V shed 2 bases, J shed 2 bases, and the junction held 6 bases outside the gene matches. This CDR3 region has 15 residues. DNA of the CDR3: TGCGCCAGCAGCTTAACAGGGGACAGAAACACTGAAGCTTTCTTT. This translates into CASSLTGDRNTEAFF.

This chain uses TRBV9 with TRBJ2-7; 11 bases fit TRBD2. Germline loops: CDR1 SGDLS, CDR2 YYNGEE. V was pared by 2 bases and J by 2 bases, with 6 bases of the junction left unmatched. The CDR3 has 16 residues. The CDR3 region has the DNA TGTGCCAGCAGCGTCGGGACTAGCGGACCTCCCTACGAGCAGTACTTC. Translated, it gives CASSVGTSGPPYEQYF.

The chain employs TRBV5-8 and TRBJ2-7, with TRBD1 as a possible D gene (6 bases). The CDR3 covers 14 residues. Germline loops: CDR1 SGHTS, CDR2 YDEGEE. V was trimmed by 4 bases and J by 3 bases, leaving 14 bases between them. The CDR3 protein is CASSLDRESYEQYF. CDR3 DNA: TGTGCCAGCAGCCTGGACAGAGAGAGCTACGAGCAGTACTTC.

A few counts support this clone. The V gene is TRBV29-1, the J gene TRBJ1-2; 8 positions agree with TRBD1. With 3 bases clipped from V and 0 bases from J, the junction kept 12 bases outside the gene matches. The CDR3 totals 17 residues. Germline V CDR1 and CDR2: SQVTM, ANQGSEA. In DNA, the CDR3 is TGCAGCGTTGATAGGTCGAGACAGGGGATAACTAACTATGGCTACACCTTC. Translated, it gives CSVDRSRQGITNYGYTF.

The chain recombines TRBV28 with TRBJ2-7; no clear D gene. V was pared by 0 bases and J by 0 bases, with 9 bases between. The CDR3 has 15 residues. Germline loops: CDR1 MDHEN, CDR2 SYDVKM. The CDR3 reads CASSLWATSSYEQYF. The CDR3 DNA is TGTGCCAGCAGTTTATGGGCCACAAGCTCCTACGAGCAGTACTTC.

The V call is TRBV30, the J call TRBJ2-2; 8 bases line up with TRBD1. The CDR3 contains 17 residues. The V gene end was trimmed by 5 bases and the J gene end by 6 bases; junction bases not matched to a gene: 17. Germline assignment: CDR1 GTSNPN and CDR2 SVGIG (reference sequence). The CDR3 sequence is CAWVETGTGFLAGELFF. CDR3 coding DNA: TGTGCCTGGGTAGAGACTGGGACAGGCTTCTTAGCCGGGGAGCTGTTTTTT.

The rearrangement uses TRBV7-9 and TRBJ1-1; D remains ambiguous. The CDR3 sequence is 15 residues long. With 2 bases removed from V and 3 bases from J, the gap between germline ends came to 13 bases. Germline CDR1 and CDR2: SEHNR and FQNEAQ (reference sequence). CDR3 residues: CASSLSPPGYTEAFF. For the CDR3, the DNA is TGTGCCAGCAGCTTATCACCCCCGGGGTACACTGAAGCTTTCTTT.

This clone was counted only a few times. The V call is TRBV7-9, the J call TRBJ2-5, with D tentatively TRBD1 (5 bases). The germline V gene encodes CDR1 SEHNR and CDR2 FQNEAQ (reference sequence). The V gene lost 5 bases and the J gene lost 4 bases, with 17 bases spanning the gap. This CDR3 is built from 15 residues. DNA for the CDR3: TGTGCCAGCAGCCTCGACAGACTGATGGGAGAGACCCAGTACTTC. Translated, it gives CASSLDRLMGETQYF.

The chain links TRBV5-1 to TRBJ2-1; unclear D gene. Germline lookup yields CDR1 SGHRS and CDR2 YFSETQ. The CDR3 has 13 residues. V lost 5 bases and J 5 bases, leaving 11 bases between the germline ends. The CDR3 DNA reads as TGCGCCAGCAGATCGTCACTGAACAATGAGCAGTTCTTC. This translates into CASRSSLNNEQFF.

This rearrangement joins TRBV7-9 to TRBJ2-1; no definite D call. Germline CDR1 SEHNR, CDR2 FQNEAQ (reference sequence). Trimming pared 6 bases from V and 10 bases from J, leaving 16 bases between. The CDR3 length is 13 residues. CDR3 region: CASSPIALQEQFF. For the CDR3, the DNA is TGTGCCAGCAGTCCTATCGCACTACAAGAGCAGTTCTTC. The entire variable domain, with the rest obtained from reference TRBV7-9 and TRBJ2-1, is as follows: DTGVSQNPRHKITKRGQNVTFRCDPISEHNRLYWYRQTLGQGPEFLTYFQNEAQLEKSRLLSDRFSAERPKGSFSTLEIQRTEQGDSAMYLCASSPIALQEQFFGPGTRLTVL.

J is TRBJ2-7 and V is TRBV6-6; TRBD2 aligns across 11 bases. V was pared by 5 bases and J by 3 bases, with 9 bases of the junction left unmatched. Germline values: CDR1 MNHNY, CDR2 SVGAGI (reference sequence). The CDR3 loop spans 16 amino acids. Written as DNA, the CDR3 is TGTGCCAGCAGTGCCGAACAACTAGCGGGAGTCTACGAGCAGTACTTC. It translates to CASSAEQLAGVYEQYF.